Following are 10 T cell receptor beta chains from one sample sequenced in a study of T-cell memory formation after mild COVID-19. TCRdb re-derived calls from the 5' RACE reads in MiXCR, one entry per CDR3 protein. The sample consists of around 510,000 distinct CDR3 sequences, about 20% of them appearing once. The specimen sequenced was PBMCs or a T cell subset sorted from them (not recorded which). The receptors derive from an adult woman who had mild COVID-19 (a few samples of this study predate the infection). Cell type and time point are not known.

This clonotype has more than one count but fewer than ten. The J gene is TRBJ1-4, the V gene TRBV5-1; 8 positions match TRBD1. Germline loops: CDR1 SGHRS, CDR2 YFSETQ. The CDR3 consists of 14 residues. J was trimmed by 6 bases and V by 1 base; bases with no gene match: 2. The CDR3 DNA is TGCGCCAGCAGCTTGACACAGGGGGATGAAAAACTGTTTTTT. The encoded protein is CASSLTQGDEKLFF.

This sequence joins TRBV20-1 and TRBJ2-4, with TRBD2 matching over 8 bases. V gave up 5 bases and J gave up 7 bases; unmatched junction bases: 10. In germline, CDR1 is DFQATT, CDR2 SNEGSKA (reference sequence). This CDR3 region has 14 residues. This CDR3 reads CSAAAGAQSNIQYF. The CDR3 DNA reads TGCAGTGCTGCAGCGGGGGCCCAGAGCAACATTCAGTACTTC.

This clonotype was counted only a few times. The rearrangement links TRBV27 to TRBJ2-7; D assignment may be TRBD1 or TRBD2 (5 bases each). V was clipped by 0 bases and J by 5 bases, with 14 bases between them. CDR3 length: 15 residues. In germline, CDR1 is MNHEY, CDR2 SMNVEV (reference sequence). The CDR3 sequence is CASSLSHGLGDEQYF. CDR3 nucleotides: TGTGCCAGCAGTTTATCACACGGCCTGGGGGACGAGCAGTACTTC.

This chain uses TRBV29-1 with TRBJ2-1, with a tentative D call TRBD1 (5 bases). The V end was cut by 4 bases, the J end by 14 bases, with 6 bases between. This CDR3 has 8 residues. Germline values: CDR1 SQVTM, CDR2 ANQGSEA. The CDR3 protein is CSVVGEFF. CDR3 in DNA: TGCAGCGTTGTAGGGGAGTTCTTC.

As regards this clonotype: One end of the junction fails to match germline, which may point to a read error. V is TRBV7-9 and J is TRBJ2-1, with TRBD2 matching over 12 bases. The V gene's germline CDR1 is SEHNR and CDR2 FQNEAQ (reference sequence). CDR3 length: 15 amino acids. The CDR3 protein is CASSLGGTSGGSPLF. CDR3 bases: TGTGCCAGCAGCTTAGGTGGCACTAGCGGGGGGTCCCCCCTCTTC.

The CDR3 spells CASSSGQREDIQYF. CDR3 in DNA: TGCGCCAGCAGCTCGGGCCAAAGGGAGGACATTCAGTACTTC. This chain uses TRBV5-1 with TRBJ2-4; D perhaps matches TRBD2 (6 bases). CDR1 SGHRS and CDR2 YFSETQ come from the germline V gene. This CDR3 spans 14 amino acids. V dropped 3 bases and J dropped 8 bases, with 15 bases sitting between them.

In this sample, this clonotype turned up a few times. The rearrangement joins TRBV20-1 to TRBJ2-1; D is ambiguous. From germline, CDR1 is DFQATT and CDR2 SNEGSKA (reference sequence). CDR3 length: 15 amino acids. V gave up 5 bases and J gave up 0 bases, with 14 bases separating them. The chain's CDR3 is CSAPGTHSSYNEQFF. Written as DNA, the CDR3 is TGCAGTGCTCCTGGAACGCATAGCTCCTACAATGAGCAGTTCTTC.

This clonotype appeared a few times. The gene calls are TRBV7-8 and TRBJ2-3, with TRBD2 as a possible D gene (5 bases). Looked up from germline, CDR1 is SGHVS and CDR2 is FQNEAQ. Trimming cost V 0 bases and J 0 bases, with 10 bases left between them. The CDR3 loop spans 16 amino acids. CDR3 residues: CASSLARGYSTDTQYF. Written as DNA, the CDR3 is TGTGCCAGCAGCTTAGCCCGGGGTTATAGCACAGATACGCAGTATTTT.

This clonotype was picked up a small number of times. This chain links TRBV6-5 with TRBJ2-1, with 7 bases identical to TRBD2. The J segment lost 9 bases and the V segment lost 2 bases, leaving 13 bases of the junction unmatched. This CDR3 is 16 amino acids long. The V gene's germline CDR1 is MNHEY and CDR2 SVGAGI. In nucleotides, the CDR3 is TGTGCCAGCAGTTACATCCCGTCGGGGGGACGGACTGAGCAGTTCTTC. As protein: CASSYIPSGGRTEQFF.

This clonotype was seen only a few times. This chain links TRBV5-1 with TRBJ2-1, with D perhaps matching TRBD1 or TRBD2 (5 bases each). The V end was cut by 0 bases, the J end by 9 bases, with 13 bases between. The CDR3 totals 14 residues. CDR1 and CDR2 (germline): SGHRS, YFSETQ. Here the CDR3 reads CASSLGPEGTEQFF. The DNA for the CDR3 is TGCGCCAGCAGCTTGGGGCCCGAGGGGACTGAGCAGTTCTTC. The variable domain in full, with the rest retrieved from reference TRBV5-1 and TRBJ2-1, is KAGVTQTPRYLIKTRGQQVTLSCSPISGHRSVSWYQQTPGQGLQFLFEYFSETQRNKGNFPGRFSGRQFSNSRSEMNVSTLELGDSALYLCASSLGPEGTEQFFGPGTRLTVL.